Sequencing of this T cell receptor beta chain was carried out in a study of blood T cell repertoires in COVID-19. This CDR3 is built from 16 residues. Trimming left V 2 bases short and J 2 bases short, with 14 bases between. Germline V CDR1 and CDR2: MNHEY, SMNVEV (reference sequence). Profiled with immunoSEQ multiplex PCR; TCRdb holds only in-frame clones, not every one. The sample yields around 150,000 clones, around 87% seen once. The material sequenced was peripheral blood. The receptor comes from a woman in her 70s with COVID-19, enrolled during active disease. The chain joins TRBV27 to TRBJ2-3, with a tentative D call TRBD2 (7 bases). CDR3 in amino acids: CASSLAGAALTDTQYF. CDR3 DNA: TGTGCCAGCAGTTTAGCGGGGGCTGCCCTCACAGATACGCAGTATTTT.